A single sample is the source of the 6 T cell receptor beta chains below, sequenced in a study of T cell responses to AZD1222 COVID-19 vaccine. Sequencing used immunoSEQ multiplex PCR; TCRdb keeps in-frame clones, though not all of them. Of approximately 100,000 clones listed, roughly 88% are singletons. This specimen was peripheral blood, taken on day 0 of AZD1222 vaccination. The receptors here all came from an adult in good health.

V usage is TRBV14 and J usage is TRBJ2-6; D may be TRBD1 (6 bases). Looked up from germline, CDR1 is SGHDN and CDR2 is FVKESK. This CDR3 has 17 amino acids. The V end lost 0 bases, the J end lost 3 bases, and 12 bases lay between the germline ends. DNA for the CDR3: TGTGCCAGCAGCCAAGATCTCGGCAGGGGTGGGGCCAACGTCCTGACTTTC. Amino acid sequence: CASSQDLGRGGANVLTF.

This clone was detected a few times. The J gene is TRBJ1-5, the V gene TRBV27, with TRBD1 matching 7 bases. J was trimmed by 5 bases and V by 5 bases; bases with no gene match: 9. This CDR3 has 15 residues. The V gene's germline CDR1 is MNHEY and CDR2 SMNVEV (reference sequence). The CDR3 bases are TGTGCCAGCAGTCCGTCGGGACAGCCCCATCAGCCCCAGCATTTT. This sequence encodes CASSPSGQPHQPQHF.

This chain links TRBV28 with TRBJ1-4, with D unclear. Germline V CDR1 and CDR2: MDHEN, SYDVKM. The CDR3 has 14 amino acids. Trimming removed 5 bases from V and 7 bases from J, with 14 bases in between. CDR3 sequence reads: CASSRREGLEKLFF. CDR3 DNA sequence: TGTGCCAGCAGTAGGCGGGAGGGCCTTGAAAAACTGTTTTTT.

The rearrangement links TRBV20-1 to TRBJ2-7; either TRBD1 or TRBD2 may fit D (5 bases each). V was cut by 2 bases and J by 9 bases, with 11 bases left in between. CDR1 is DFQATT, CDR2 SNEGSKA, per germline (reference sequence). The CDR3 length is 11 residues. The CDR3 region is CSARHTGTQYF. Here the CDR3 DNA reads TGCAGTGCTAGACACACCGGGACGCAGTACTTC.

The J gene is TRBJ2-7, the V gene TRBV29-1; 7 bases fit TRBD1. The germline CDR1 and CDR2 sequences are SQVTM and ANQGSEA. This CDR3 is built from 13 residues. After removal of 7 bases from V and 6 bases from J, the junction contained 12 bases not matched to a gene. The CDR3 protein is CSGADTSGGEQYF. CDR3 bases: TGCAGCGGGGCCGATACGTCAGGGGGCGAGCAGTACTTC.

The J gene is TRBJ2-1, the V gene TRBV9; D call uncertain. This CDR3 spans 15 amino acids. CDR1 is SGDLS, CDR2 YYNGEE, per germline. V was clipped by 1 base and J by 2 bases, with 10 bases between them. CDR3 DNA: TGTGCCAGCAGCGTAAACTCCCTCACCTACAATGAGCAGTTCTTC. Translation: CASSVNSLTYNEQFF.